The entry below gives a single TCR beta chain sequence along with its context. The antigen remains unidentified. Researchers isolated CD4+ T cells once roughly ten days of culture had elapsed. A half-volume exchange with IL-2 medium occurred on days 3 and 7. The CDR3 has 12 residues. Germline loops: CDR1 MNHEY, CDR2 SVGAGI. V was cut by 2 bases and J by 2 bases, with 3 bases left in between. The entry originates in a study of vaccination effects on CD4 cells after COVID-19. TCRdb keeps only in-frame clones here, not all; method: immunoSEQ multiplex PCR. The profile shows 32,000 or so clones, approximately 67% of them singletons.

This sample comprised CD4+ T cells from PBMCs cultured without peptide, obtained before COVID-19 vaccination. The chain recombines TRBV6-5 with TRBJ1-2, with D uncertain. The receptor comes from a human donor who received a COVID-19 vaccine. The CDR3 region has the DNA TGTGCCAGCAGTTACGTCAACTATGGCTACACCTTC. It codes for CASSYVNYGYTF.